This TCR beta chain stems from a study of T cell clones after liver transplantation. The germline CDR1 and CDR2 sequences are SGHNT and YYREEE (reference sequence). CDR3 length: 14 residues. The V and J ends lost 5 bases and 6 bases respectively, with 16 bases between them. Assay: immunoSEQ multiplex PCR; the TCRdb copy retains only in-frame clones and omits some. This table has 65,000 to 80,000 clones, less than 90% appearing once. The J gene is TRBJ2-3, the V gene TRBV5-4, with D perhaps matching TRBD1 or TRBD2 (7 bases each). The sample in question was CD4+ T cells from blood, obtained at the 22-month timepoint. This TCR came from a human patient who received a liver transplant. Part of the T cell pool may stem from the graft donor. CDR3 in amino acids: CASRQGGARDTQYF. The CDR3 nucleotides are TGTGCCAGCAGGCAGGGGGGGGCAAGGGATACGCAGTATTTT.